This passage covers 20 T cell receptor beta chains from one sample sequenced in a study of CD8 T cells in ankylosing spondylitis. Using its own MiXCR run on the 5' RACE reads, TCRdb lists one record per CDR3 protein. Here the sample spans 30,000 to 45,000 distinct CDR3 sequences, about 10% being singletons. The sequencing input was synovial fluid, either unsorted or a sorted T cell fraction (not recorded which). Source of these receptors: a male donor with ankylosing spondylitis.

The chain joins TRBV11-2 to TRBJ1-1; unclear D gene. This CDR3 spans 14 amino acids. Deletions cut 5 bases from V and 5 bases from J, with 15 bases between. Looked up from germline, CDR1 is SGHAT and CDR2 is FQNNGV. CDR3 sequence (DNA): TGTGCCAGCAGCCCCCTAAGGAGCAATACTGAAGCTTTCTTT. Protein sequence: CASSPLRSNTEAFF.

The chain recombines TRBV6-5 with TRBJ1-2, with 10 bases that match TRBD1. The V gene end was trimmed by 2 bases and the J gene end by 8 bases; junction bases not matched to a gene: 5. Germline CDR1 MNHEY, CDR2 SVGAGI. CDR3 length equals 14 residues. Written as DNA, the CDR3 is TGTGCCAGCAGTTACGTCGGGACAGGGGTCGGCTACACCTTC. It codes for CASSYVGTGVGYTF.

Notes on this clonotype: Given a much more abundant clone one base away, this may be a read error. As the CDR3 is not closed by the conserved phenylalanine or tryptophan, this likely results from a read error. V is TRBV10-3 and J is TRBJ2-7; D call uncertain. This CDR3 is built from 14 residues. V lost 3 bases, J lost 3 bases, and 12 bases lay in between. Germline CDR1 ENHRY, CDR2 SYGVKD. The DNA for the CDR3 is TGTGCCATCAGTGATCTCTTGACGAACTACGAGCAGTACTCC. Its translation is CAISDLLTNYEQYS.

This clonotype counts as medium-sized. This sequence joins TRBV7-6 and TRBJ2-2, with D possibly matching TRBD2 (6 bases). This CDR3 region has 12 residues. Trimming removed 3 bases at V and 8 bases at J, with 7 bases between. Germline V gives CDR1 SGHVS, CDR2 FNYEAQ. The DNA for the CDR3 is TGTGCCAGCAGCTTCGGGAGTGGGGAGCTGTTTTTT. The encoded protein is CASSFGSGELFF.

The rearrangement links TRBV12-3 or TRBV12-4 to TRBJ2-4; D possibly corresponds to TRBD2 (5 bases). The CDR3 spans 14 residues. Trimming took 0 bases from V and 10 from J, leaving 13 bases between them. CDR3 nucleotides: TGTGCCAGCAGTTTAGCGAACCGCGGGCGGATTCAGTACTTC. As protein: CASSLANRGRIQYF.

This chain uses TRBV4-2 with TRBJ2-1; 9 positions match TRBD2. J was trimmed by 4 bases and V by 0 bases; bases with no gene match: 7. The CDR3 is made up of 17 amino acids. Germline CDR1 reads LGHNA; CDR2 reads YNFKEQ. The CDR3 nucleotides read TGTGCCAGCAGCCAAGATTATTTAGCGGGAGCGTACAATGAGCAGTTCTTC. Its translation: CASSQDYLAGAYNEQFF.

The J gene is TRBJ1-5, the V gene TRBV5-5; D is possibly TRBD1 (5 bases). The V end lost 1 base, the J end lost 6 bases, and 14 bases lay between the germline ends. The germline V gene encodes CDR1 SGHKS and CDR2 YYEKEE (reference sequence). The CDR3 totals 15 residues. CDR3 coding DNA: TGTGCCAGCAGCTTGAACGGGGGAGGGGCTCAGCCCCAGCATTTT. Translation gives CASSLNGGGAQPQHF.

There are many counts of this clonotype. The chain joins TRBV29-1 to TRBJ2-5, with TRBD1 as a possible D gene (6 bases). The germline gives CDR1 SQVTM, CDR2 ANQGSEA. This CDR3 is built from 12 residues. The V end was cut by 3 bases, the J end by 2 bases, with 7 bases between. CDR3 nucleotides: TGCAGCGTTGATCAGGGGCAAGAGACCCAGTACTTC. Its translation is CSVDQGQETQYF.

The V call is TRBV27, the J call TRBJ1-6, with D possibly being TRBD1 (5 bases). Germline CDR1 is MNHEY and CDR2 is SMNVEV (reference sequence). Trimming removed 3 bases from V and 4 bases from J, with 7 bases in between. The CDR3 consists of 14 residues. CDR3 region: CASSFGGYNSPLHF. The CDR3, as DNA: TGTGCCAGCAGTTTCGGGGGTTATAATTCACCCCTCCACTTT.

The rearrangement joins TRBV12-5 to TRBJ1-5; the D gene is possibly TRBD1 (5 bases). This CDR3 spans 12 amino acids. From germline, CDR1 is LGHNT and CDR2 FRNRAP. Trimming cost V 4 bases and J 5 bases, with 6 bases left between them. The CDR3: CASGWGYQPQHF. The CDR3 DNA is TGTGCTAGTGGTTGGGGCTATCAGCCCCAGCATTTT.

This clonotype has at least ten counts. One end of the junction fails to match germline, which may point to a read error. The rearrangement links TRBV2 to TRBJ1-1; TRBD1 agrees at 7 bases. Germline V gives CDR1 SNHLY, CDR2 FYNNEI. The CDR3 has 14 amino acids. This chain's CDR3 is CASREGGVRTEAFF. For the CDR3, the DNA is TGTGCCAGCAGGGAAGGGGGCGTACGGACTGAAGCTTTCTTT.

This clonotype has at least ten counts. The chain couples TRBV7-8 to TRBJ1-1; D gene ambiguous. CDR3 length equals 15 residues. CDR1 is SGHVS and CDR2 is FQNEAQ in the germline V gene. V lost 5 bases and J lost 4, with 17 bases in between. This CDR3 is CASSRRLQGSTEAFF. CDR3 nucleotides: TGTGCCAGCAGCCGCCGACTACAAGGGAGCACTGAAGCTTTCTTT.

The chain couples TRBV7-9 to TRBJ2-5; D could derive from TRBD1 or TRBD2 (6 bases each). The ends were cut back, 6 bases at V and 4 bases at J, with 21 bases in the middle. The CDR3 totals 16 residues. Per germline, CDR1 SEHNR and CDR2 FQNEAQ (reference sequence). CDR3 DNA: TGTGCCAGCAGGCTTGGGGGGACACCAGTGGGAGAGACCCAGTACTTC. Protein sequence: CASRLGGTPVGETQYF. The variable domain in full, with the rest retrieved from reference TRBV7-9 and TRBJ2-5, is DTGVSQNPRHKITKRGQNVTFRCDPISEHNRLYWYRQTLGQGPEFLTYFQNEAQLEKSRLLSDRFSAERPKGSFSTLEIQRTEQGDSAMYLCASRLGGTPVGETQYFGPGTRLLVL.

This clonotype appeared many times. CDR3 residues: CASSFGGRGTGELFF. The CDR3 bases are TGTGCCAGCAGCTTCGGCGGGAGGGGTACCGGGGAGCTGTTTTTT. V and J are TRBV5-4 and TRBJ2-2, with 9 bases lining up with TRBD2. Germline loops: CDR1 SGHNT, CDR2 YYREEE (reference sequence). The CDR3 runs 15 residues. V dropped 2 bases and J dropped 5; count of bases not matched to a gene: 4.

This clonotype was observed at least ten times. The chain is built from TRBV6-5 and TRBJ1-2; D gene ambiguous. The CDR3 loop spans 14 amino acids. Per the germline V gene, CDR1 is MNHEY and CDR2 is SVGAGI. V lost 0 bases to trimming and J lost 2 bases, with 7 bases between them. The CDR3 DNA follows: TGTGCCAGCAGTTACTCGCCCGGGAACTATGGCTACACCTTC. Amino acids: CASSYSPGNYGYTF.

This clonotype came up many times. The chain joins TRBV7-6 to TRBJ1-4; unclear D gene. Germline loops: CDR1 SGHVS, CDR2 FNYEAQ. Trimming shortened V by 2 bases and J by 0 bases, and 1 base separated the two germline ends. This CDR3 spans 13 amino acids. The CDR3 spells CASSLTTNEKLFF. The CDR3 DNA follows: TGTGCCAGCAGCTTAACAACTAATGAAAAACTGTTTTTT.

This clonotype was counted between two and nine times. The V call is TRBV20-1, the J call TRBJ2-1; 12 bases line up with TRBD2. The V gene's germline CDR1 is DFQATT and CDR2 SNEGSKA (reference sequence). J gave up 4 bases and V 5 bases, and 3 bases lay outside the gene matches. The CDR3 runs to 14 residues. The CDR3, as DNA: TGCAGTGCTGCCGGGACTAGCGGGTACAATGAGCAGTTCTTC. Its translation is CSAAGTSGYNEQFF.

This clonotype was counted between two and nine times. V gene TRBV20-1 combines with J gene TRBJ2-7, with 12 positions matching TRBD2. The length of the CDR3 is 14 residues. Germline V gene data show CDR1 as DFQATT and CDR2 as SNEGSKA (reference sequence). Germline trimming cut 2 bases from V and 6 bases from J; bases unmatched to any gene: 5. The CDR3 region has the DNA TGCAGTGCTAGACTAGCGGGAGGGCCTGGCGAGCAGTACTTC. Protein: CSARLAGGPGEQYF.

This clonotype occurred a few times. The CDR3 reads CASSELGIQETQYF. The CDR3 DNA follows: TGTGCCAGCAGTGAATTGGGGATCCAAGAGACCCAGTACTTC. The V gene is TRBV25-1, the J gene TRBJ2-5; D ambiguous. The CDR3 is made up of 14 amino acids. From germline, CDR1 is MGHDK and CDR2 SYGVNS. Trimming removed 1 base from V and 1 base from J, with 7 bases in between.

This chain joins TRBV27 and TRBJ1-2; 8 bases fit TRBD1. V lost 8 bases to trimming and J lost 2 bases; unmatched junction nucleotides: 7. Germline CDR1 MNHEY, CDR2 SMNVEV (reference sequence). CDR3 length: 14 residues. CDR3 protein: CASGRQGMNYGYTF. In DNA form, the CDR3 reads TGTGCCAGCGGCCGACAGGGGATGAACTATGGCTACACCTTC.